This entry features one TCR beta chain sequence. Its specificity is unknown. This entry comes from a study of T cell responses to AZD1222 COVID-19 vaccine. The germline V gene encodes CDR1 GTSNPN and CDR2 SVGIG (reference sequence). There are 14 residues in the CDR3. The germline V and J ends were trimmed by 2 bases and 1 base, with 9 bases remaining between them. Pooled together were second doses at about 4 or about 12 weeks. Study findings and constraints: In the spike-specific TCR repertoire, nearly half reportedly target unmutated variant regions. The sample set comprised mostly white British donors with more females, and clonal diversity was possibly underestimated. Sampled repertoires all dated from after the peak T cell response.

Libraries were prepared by immunoSEQ multiplex PCR; TCRdb keeps only in-frame clonotypes and omits some of them. The profile shows tens of thousands of clones, over 70% of them singletons. The source of this sequence is an adult who received the AZD1222 COVID-19 vaccine. The J gene is TRBJ2-4, the V gene TRBV30, with D possibly called TRBD1 or TRBD2 (6 bases each). The sample was peripheral blood, taken 28 days after the second AZD1222 dose. As DNA, the CDR3 is TGTGCCTGGAGTACGGGGGCGGCCAAAAACATTCAGTACTTC. This codes for CAWSTGAAKNIQYF. The entire variable domain, with the rest obtained from reference TRBV30 and TRBJ2-4, is as follows: SQTIHQWPATLVQPVGSPLSLECTVEGTSNPNLYWYRQAAGRGLQLLFYSVGIGQISSEVPQNLSASRPQDRQFILSSKKLLLSDSGFYLCAWSTGAAKNIQYFGAGTRLSVL.